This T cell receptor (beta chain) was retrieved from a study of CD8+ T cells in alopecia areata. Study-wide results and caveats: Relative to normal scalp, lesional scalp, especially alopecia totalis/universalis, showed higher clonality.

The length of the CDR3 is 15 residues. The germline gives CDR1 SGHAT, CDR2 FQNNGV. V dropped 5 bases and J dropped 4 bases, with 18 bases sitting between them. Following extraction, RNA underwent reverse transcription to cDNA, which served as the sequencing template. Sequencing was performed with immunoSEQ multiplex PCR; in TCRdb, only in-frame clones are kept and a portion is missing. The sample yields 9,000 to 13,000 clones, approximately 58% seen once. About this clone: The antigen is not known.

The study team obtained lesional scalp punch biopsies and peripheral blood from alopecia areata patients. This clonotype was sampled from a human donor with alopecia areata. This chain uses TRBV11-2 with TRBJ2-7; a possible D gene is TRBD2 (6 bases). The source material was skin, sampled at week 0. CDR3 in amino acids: CASSGKLAPLYEQYF. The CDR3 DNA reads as TGTGCCAGCAGCGGTAAACTAGCCCCACTGTACGAGCAGTACTTC.